These 31 T cell receptor beta chains came from one sample sequenced in a study of cytomegalovirus exposure and HLA in healthy donors. The PCR made use of 60 Vbeta and 13 Jbeta primers. The table came from immunoSEQ multiplex PCR; TCRdb's copy has only in-frame clones and leaves some out. The sample holds about 150,000 clones, about 72% seen once. Sequenced input: PBMCs. Receptors originate from a man aged 35 to 55 in good health and CMV-seronegative.

The chain combines TRBV4-1 with TRBJ1-1; D not resolved. This CDR3 region has 14 residues. The V and J ends lost 2 bases and 6 bases respectively, with 13 bases between them. CDR1 MGHRA and CDR2 YSYEKL come from the germline V gene. CDR3 coding DNA: TGCGCCAGCAGCCAACCAAGGAGATCACCTGAAGCTTTCTTT. This encodes CASSQPRRSPEAFF.

The rearrangement joins TRBV20-1 to TRBJ2-7; D is perhaps TRBD2 (7 bases). Germline V CDR1 and CDR2: DFQATT, SNEGSKA (reference sequence). The CDR3 is made up of 11 amino acids. Trimming took off 6 bases at V and 6 bases at J, with 12 bases between the two ends. CDR3 residues: CSAAGASEQYF. The CDR3 DNA reads as TGCAGTGCGGCGGGGGCTAGCGAGCAGTACTTC.

The chain has TRBV7-8 and TRBJ2-2; TRBD1 matches at 11 bases. Per the germline V gene, CDR1 is SGHVS and CDR2 is FQNEAQ. The CDR3 extends over 18 amino acids. The trim removed 2 bases at V and 5 bases at J, leaving 10 bases unmatched. The CDR3, as DNA: TGTGCCAGCAGCTTACTCACCGGGACAGGGGGAAGGACCGGGGAGCTGTTTTTT. Protein product: CASSLLTGTGGRTGELFF.

This clone appeared a few times. The CDR3 spells CAISDGTGDGYTF. CDR3 DNA sequence: TGTGCCATCAGCGACGGGACAGGGGATGGCTACACCTTC. The chain joins TRBV10-3 to TRBJ1-2, with 10 nucleotides matching TRBD1. This CDR3 has 13 residues. CDR1 is ENHRY and CDR2 is SYGVKD in the germline V gene. V was pared by 6 bases and J by 6 bases, with 4 bases of the junction left unmatched.

The chain employs TRBV6-1 and TRBJ2-7; 9 bases are a match to TRBD1. Trimming removed 8 bases from V and 4 bases from J; junction bases left unmatched: 9. The CDR3 is made up of 14 amino acids. Germline V gene sequence: CDR1 MNHNS, CDR2 SASEGT. The chain's CDR3 is CASRKQGAGYEQYF. For the CDR3, the DNA is TGTGCCAGCCGGAAACAGGGGGCTGGGTACGAGCAGTACTTC.

This clone was seen more than once but under ten times. The rearrangement links TRBV5-1 to TRBJ1-2, with D possibly matching TRBD1 (6 bases). Trimming pared 4 bases from V and 0 bases from J, leaving 19 bases between. This CDR3 region has 17 residues. Germline CDR1 SGHRS, CDR2 YFSETQ. For the CDR3, the DNA is TGCGCCAGCAGCCTAATTCCGGGACACGCAGCTAACTATGGCTACACCTTC. It is translated as CASSLIPGHAANYGYTF.

The genes are TRBV6-5 and TRBJ2-5; 9 bases agree with TRBD1. Germline CDR1 reads MNHEY; CDR2 reads SVGAGI. Trimming at V came to 4 bases and at J to 2 bases, leaving 5 bases not matched to a gene. The CDR3 is 15 amino acids. CDR3 residues: CASSSGTGTQETQYF. In DNA form, the CDR3 reads TGTGCCAGCAGTTCCGGGACAGGGACTCAAGAGACCCAGTACTTC.

CDR3 loop: CASSHTDRVGNQPQHF. Here the CDR3 DNA reads TGTGCCAGCAGTCACACGGACAGGGTTGGAAATCAGCCCCAGCATTTT. The rearrangement links TRBV6-6 to TRBJ1-5; 8 nucleotides match TRBD1. V lost 5 bases and J lost 4; bases outside the gene matches: 10. The CDR3 consists of 16 residues. Germline V gene lookup returns CDR1 MNHNY and CDR2 SVGAGI (reference sequence).

The gene calls are TRBV7-6 and TRBJ2-1; the match to TRBD1 covers 9 bases. The CDR3 has 15 amino acids. Losses at the gene ends were 5 bases for V and 8 bases for J; bases not matched to a gene: 10. Looked up from germline, CDR1 is SGHVS and CDR2 is FNYEAQ. The CDR3 sequence: CASSLTGQGIHEQFF. The DNA of the CDR3 is TGTGCCAGCAGCCTCACGGGACAGGGTATCCATGAGCAGTTCTTC.

This CDR3 is CASREDKDNQPQHF. The DNA of the CDR3 is TGTGCCAGCAGGGAAGACAAGGACAATCAGCCCCAGCATTTT. The chain has TRBV28 and TRBJ1-5, with D unresolved. This CDR3 comprises 14 residues. Per the germline V gene, CDR1 is MDHEN and CDR2 is SYDVKM. Between the trimmed V and J ends, which lost 6 bases and 3 bases, there was a span of 12 bases.

V is TRBV6-5 and J is TRBJ2-7; 7 bases align to TRBD1. V shed 0 bases and J 7 bases; nucleotides not matched to a gene: 6. Germline loops: CDR1 MNHEY, CDR2 SVGAGI. CDR3 length equals 14 residues. This CDR3 is CASSYSGGWGEQYF. In DNA, the CDR3 is TGTGCCAGCAGTTACTCAGGGGGCTGGGGTGAGCAGTACTTC.

A few counts support this clone. The chain is built from TRBV27 and TRBJ2-7, with D possibly TRBD1 on 6 matching bases. V was shortened by 4 bases and J by 1 base, with 14 bases between the two germline ends. CDR3 length equals 15 residues. In germline, CDR1 is MNHEY, CDR2 SMNVEV (reference sequence). The CDR3 DNA sequence: TGTGCCAGCAGTTCCCTACAGGGAGCTTCCTACGAGCAGTACTTC. This translates into CASSSLQGASYEQYF.

The DNA of the CDR3 is TGTGCCAGCAGAATCCAGGGGGGAAAGTATGGCTACACCTTC. As protein: CASRIQGGKYGYTF. This chain uses TRBV27 with TRBJ1-2, with 7 positions matching TRBD1. V was pared by 6 bases and J by 5 bases, with 9 bases of the junction left unmatched. This CDR3 spans 14 amino acids. CDR1 is MNHEY and CDR2 is SMNVEV in the germline V gene (reference sequence).

This clone was counted only a few times. The chain is built from TRBV13 and TRBJ2-7; D may be TRBD2 (5 bases). The CDR3 spans 14 residues. Per germline, CDR1 PRHDT and CDR2 FYEKMQ (reference sequence). V was cut by 5 bases and J by 5 bases, with 16 bases left in between. The chain's CDR3 is CASSPSTRVDEQYF. The CDR3 DNA is TGTGCCAGCAGCCCCAGCACTAGGGTTGACGAGCAGTACTTC.

The chain recombines TRBV28 with TRBJ2-5; possible D gene TRBD2, 5 bases. The CDR3 sequence is 14 residues long. Deletions cut 6 bases from V and 2 bases from J, with 13 bases between. CDR1 and CDR2 from the germline V gene are MDHEN and SYDVKM. The CDR3 protein is CASSRHREQETQYF. As DNA, the CDR3 is TGTGCCAGCAGCCGCCACCGGGAACAAGAGACCCAGTACTTC.

The chain uses TRBV9 and TRBJ2-1, with D perhaps TRBD1 (5 bases). V was shortened by 4 bases and J by 9 bases, with 20 bases between the two germline ends. The length of the CDR3 is 15 residues. Germline V gene data show CDR1 as SGDLS and CDR2 as YYNGEE. The CDR3 coding sequence is TGTGCCAGCAGCAAATCCCTTGACAGTTTAGGTGAGCAGTTCTTC. Its translation: CASSKSLDSLGEQFF.

The chain combines TRBV7-8 with TRBJ2-5; 7 bases line up with TRBD2. The CDR3 contains 15 residues. The germline CDR1 and CDR2 sequences are SGHVS and FQNEAQ. Trimming cost V 6 bases and J 3 bases; bases outside gene matches: 10. The CDR3, as DNA: TGTGCCAGCAGGAGGAGCGGGGCCCGGGAAGAGACCCAGTACTTC. It encodes CASRRSGAREETQYF.

Only a few counts were recorded for this clone. The chain carries TRBV18 and TRBJ2-2; a weak D match, TRBD2 (6 bases). This CDR3 contains 16 residues. V was pared by 2 bases and J by 0 bases, with 10 bases between. The germline V gene has CDR1 KGHSH and CDR2 LQKENI. CDR3 nucleotides: TGTGCCAGCTCACCAGGGACTTCTCCGAACACCGGGGAGCTGTTTTTT. Encoded protein: CASSPGTSPNTGELFF.

This chain uses TRBV9 with TRBJ1-2, with a weak D call TRBD1 (6 bases). CDR3 size: 15 residues. Germline lookup yields CDR1 SGDLS and CDR2 YYNGEE. V lost 4 bases and J 3 bases, leaving 16 bases between the germline ends. In DNA, the CDR3 is TGTGCCAGCAGCTCCGGGACACGAAAATACTATGGCTACACCTTC. It encodes CASSSGTRKYYGYTF.

This clone has just one count. V usage is TRBV10-3 and J usage is TRBJ1-2; weak D call: TRBD1 (6 bases). Germline loops: CDR1 ENHRY, CDR2 SYGVKD. This CDR3 is built from 17 residues. Between the trimmed V and J ends, which lost 4 bases and 0 bases, there was a span of 18 bases. In DNA form, the CDR3 reads TGTGCCATCAGTGCCGCGGGGGCCCGAGGCCCTAACTATGGCTACACCTTC. Protein: CAISAAGARGPNYGYTF.

The chain is built from TRBV28 and TRBJ1-2; TRBD1 agrees at 8 bases. CDR1 is MDHEN, CDR2 SYDVKM, per germline. After removal of 5 bases from V and 2 bases from J, the junction contained 4 bases not matched to a gene. This CDR3 region has 14 residues. CDR3: CASSHGTGNYGYTF. In nucleotides, the CDR3 is TGTGCCAGCAGTCATGGGACAGGAAACTATGGCTACACCTTC.

The V gene is TRBV10-3, the J gene TRBJ2-1; 12 nucleotides agree with TRBD2. CDR3 length: 14 residues. V gave up 6 bases and J gave up 8 bases; unmatched junction bases: 5. Germline values: CDR1 ENHRY, CDR2 SYGVKD. CDR3 sequence: CAIRLAGGPHEQFF. Here the CDR3 DNA reads TGTGCCATCAGACTAGCGGGAGGTCCCCATGAGCAGTTCTTC.

This clone was detected a few times. This chain connects TRBV4-3 to TRBJ2-1; maybe TRBD2 (6 bases). The CDR3 spans 17 residues. Germline CDR1 and CDR2: LGHNA and YSLEER. Trimming stripped 1 base from V and 6 bases from J, with 19 bases between. The CDR3 DNA reads as TGCGCCAGCAGCCAAGGAGTGAGCAGGGACTTGCGCAATGAGCAGTTCTTC. It codes for CASSQGVSRDLRNEQFF.

This clone was recorded once. The chain has TRBV6-1 and TRBJ2-5; D may be TRBD2 (5 bases). The DNA end lines up better with TRBJ2-7; the J call may be wrong. Germline V gene sequence: CDR1 MNHNS, CDR2 SASEGT. The CDR3 spans 16 residues. The CDR3 protein is CASSEGSGMGSYEQYF. The CDR3 DNA is TGTGCCAGCAGTGAAGGGTCGGGGATGGGGTCCTACGAGCAGTACTTC.

Here the CDR3 DNA reads TGTGCCAGCAGCCCAACACTAGCGCCCCAAGAGACCCAGTACTTC. Translated: CASSPTLAPQETQYF. The chain has TRBV7-9 and TRBJ2-5, with 7 bases that match TRBD2. V gave up 5 bases and J gave up 1 base; unmatched junction bases: 7. Germline assignment: CDR1 SEHNR and CDR2 FQNEAQ (reference sequence). This CDR3 has 15 residues.

The chain couples TRBV6-5 to TRBJ1-1; possible D gene TRBD1, 6 bases. Germline CDR1 MNHEY, CDR2 SVGAGI. CDR3 length equals 14 residues. Trimming took off 7 bases at V and 4 bases at J, with 16 bases between the two ends. CDR3 in amino acids: CASTPGQFGTEAFF. The DNA of the CDR3 is TGTGCCAGCACCCCAGGACAGTTTGGCACTGAAGCTTTCTTT.

The table lists this clone with a few counts. The rearrangement uses TRBV20-1 and TRBJ2-1; TRBD2 aligns across 8 bases. V lost 6 bases, J lost 10 bases, and 5 bases stayed unmatched. The CDR3 has 11 residues. Germline CDR1 and CDR2: DFQATT and SNEGSKA (reference sequence). The CDR3 region is CSAQLAGEQFF. CDR3 DNA sequence: TGCAGTGCCCAATTAGCGGGAGAGCAGTTCTTC.

This clone was seen ten or more times. V is TRBV6-5 and J is TRBJ1-3; unclear D gene. V was shortened by 0 bases and J by 4 bases, with 10 bases between the two germline ends. Germline assignment: CDR1 MNHEY and CDR2 SVGAGI. The CDR3 length is 15 residues. The chain's CDR3 is CASSYSRGSGNTIYF. The CDR3 DNA reads as TGTGCCAGCAGTTACTCGAGAGGGTCCGGAAACACCATATATTTT.

This chain uses TRBV5-4 with TRBJ2-7; 8 nucleotides line up with TRBD1. The germline gives CDR1 SGHNT, CDR2 YYREEE (reference sequence). The CDR3 totals 14 residues. J was trimmed by 5 bases and V by 2 bases; bases with no gene match: 6. The CDR3 DNA follows: TGTGCCAGCAGCTTTGGACAGGGAAGCAACGAGCAGTACTTC. Its translation is CASSFGQGSNEQYF.

The genes are TRBV14 and TRBJ2-7, with 9 bases that match TRBD1. CDR3 length: 14 amino acids. The junction had 5 bases not matched to a gene; V was cut back by 5 bases and J by 3 bases. Germline V gene sequence: CDR1 SGHDN, CDR2 FVKESK. CDR3 residues: CASSAGTGYYEQYF. The CDR3 nucleotides read TGTGCCAGCAGCGCCGGGACAGGGTACTACGAGCAGTACTTC.

This clone was found once. V usage is TRBV19 and J usage is TRBJ1-3; 8 bases agree with TRBD1. Germline CDR1 LNHDA, CDR2 SQIVND (reference sequence). The CDR3 length is 15 residues. The ends lost 3 bases at V and 3 bases at J; junction bases unmatched: 4. The CDR3 nucleotides read TGTGCCAGTAGTATTTCGACAGGGGTTGGAAACACCATATATTTT. As protein: CASSISTGVGNTIYF.